Listed here are 25 T cell receptor beta chains from one sample, sequenced in a study of CD8+CD57+ T cells in acquired aplastic anemia. Researchers used genomic DNA as the template to profile TCR beta VDJ and CDR3. MiXCR, applied by TCRdb to the reads, yields one record per CDR3 protein. The sample shows 180,000 or so distinct CDR3 sequences, about half of them seen only once. Material for sequencing was sorted CD4+, CD8+, or CD8+CD57+ T cells (not recorded which) from PBMCs. The source is a human donor in good health.

The rearrangement joins TRBV7-8 to TRBJ2-1, with D perhaps matching TRBD2 (6 bases). CDR3 length equals 13 residues. Trimming removed 1 base from V and 15 bases from J, with 16 bases in between. Germline CDR1 reads SGHVS; CDR2 reads FQNEAQ. CDR3 in DNA: TGTGCCAGCAGCTTAGGATGGCGGGGATTCCGGTTCTTC. It specifies CASSLGWRGFRFF.

Worth noting for this clonotype: A read error may explain this, as a much larger clone is one base away. The rearrangement uses TRBV5-5 and TRBJ2-1; D remains unclear. The ends were cut back, 0 bases at V and 5 bases at J, with 9 bases in the middle. The CDR3 extends over 14 amino acids. CDR1 is SGHKS, CDR2 YYEKEE, per germline (reference sequence). The CDR3 DNA reads as TGTGCCAGCAGCTTGGGGCGCGGCGACAATGAGCAGTTCTTC. As protein: CASSLGRGDNEQFF.

This clonotype was seen at least ten times. The chain combines TRBV7-8 with TRBJ1-2, with 7 bases matching TRBD1. Germline-derived CDR1 and CDR2 are SGHVS and FQNEAQ. The CDR3 contains 14 residues. Trimming removed 6 bases from V and 8 bases from J; junction bases left unmatched: 12. In DNA form, the CDR3 reads TGTGCCAGCAGGGGGGCAGGGGGTAGATCAGGCTACACCTTC. Its translation: CASRGAGGRSGYTF.

CDR3 loop: CASSLSGSTAKNIQYF. DNA of the CDR3: TGTGCCAGCAGTTTATCAGGGTCGACTGCCAAAAACATTCAGTACTTC. V and J are TRBV12-3 or TRBV12-4 and TRBJ2-4; TRBD1 is a possible D gene (5 bases). Trimming took off 2 bases at V and 1 base at J, with 12 bases between the two ends. This CDR3 has 16 residues.

This chain connects TRBV19 to TRBJ2-6; D call uncertain. Between the trimmed V and J ends, which lost 4 bases and 15 bases, there was a span of 4 bases. Looked up from germline, CDR1 is LNHDA and CDR2 is SQIVND (reference sequence). CDR3 length equals 9 residues. This CDR3 reads CASSRTLTF. The CDR3 nucleotides read TGTGCCAGTAGTAGGACCCTGACTTTC.

The CDR3 loop reads CASSYSGGNYEQYF. DNA of the CDR3: TGTGCCAGCAGTTATTCCGGGGGAAACTACGAGCAGTACTTC. J is TRBJ2-7 and V is TRBV7-6; TRBD2 is a possible D gene (6 bases). Germline values: CDR1 SGHVS, CDR2 FNYEAQ. The ends were cut back, 6 bases at V and 3 bases at J, with 15 bases in the middle. The CDR3 consists of 14 residues.

At least ten counts were recorded for this clonotype. The chain is built from TRBV20-1 and TRBJ1-1; D uncertain. Germline CDR1 is DFQATT and CDR2 is SNEGSKA (reference sequence). V lost 6 bases and J 1 base, leaving 9 bases between the germline ends. This CDR3 spans 12 amino acids. The CDR3 nucleotides are TGCAGTGCCTCCTATCAGAACACTGAAGCTTTCTTT. This codes for CSASYQNTEAFF.

The rearrangement uses TRBV10-1 and TRBJ2-7; TRBD1 aligns across 10 bases. Germline values: CDR1 WNHNN, CDR2 SYGVQD (reference sequence). V lost 4 bases, J lost 1 base, and 4 bases stayed unmatched. The CDR3 sequence is 15 residues long. The CDR3 sequence is CASSGGTGVSYEQYF. CDR3 sequence (DNA): TGCGCCAGCAGTGGCGGGACAGGGGTATCCTACGAGCAGTACTTC.

This clonotype came up many times. The chain couples TRBV19 to TRBJ1-4, with unresolved D. The germline V gene has CDR1 LNHDA and CDR2 SQIVND (reference sequence). Deletions cut 8 bases from V and 12 bases from J, with 13 bases between. This CDR3 has 11 residues. CDR3 loop: CASGGLRELFF. DNA for the CDR3: TGTGCCAGTGGAGGGTTGCGGGAACTGTTTTTT.

The J gene is TRBJ1-1, the V gene TRBV2; D is perhaps TRBD1 (5 bases). This CDR3 spans 15 amino acids. Germline CDR1 SNHLY, CDR2 FYNNEI. Trimming pared 6 bases from V and 4 bases from J, leaving 18 bases between. The CDR3 DNA follows: TGTGCCAGCAGCCGCCGTGGCGCGGGGGGCACTGAAGCTTTCTTT. Translation: CASSRRGAGGTEAFF.

V is TRBV6-4 and J is TRBJ2-3; D unresolved. The germline V and J ends were trimmed by 2 bases and 2 bases, with 11 bases remaining between them. The CDR3 loop spans 15 amino acids. Germline V lookup: CDR1 MRHNA, CDR2 SNTAGT. CDR3 loop: CASSDTIGHTDTQYF. Here the CDR3 DNA reads TGTGCCAGCAGTGACACCATTGGCCACACAGATACGCAGTATTTT.

This clonotype was observed at least ten times. The J gene is TRBJ2-7, the V gene TRBV29-1; D not certain. CDR1 is SQVTM, CDR2 ANQGSEA, per germline. The length of the CDR3 is 11 residues. Trimming removed 5 bases from V and 6 bases from J, with 11 bases in between. CDR3 in DNA: TGCAGCGTTCTAAGTGCTGCCGAGCAGTACTTC. Translated, it gives CSVLSAAEQYF.

The rearrangement joins TRBV18 to TRBJ1-2; perhaps TRBD1 as D (6 bases). V was cut by 2 bases and J by 8 bases, with 21 bases left in between. Germline assignment: CDR1 KGHSH and CDR2 LQKENI. The CDR3 extends over 16 amino acids. CDR3 amino acids: CASSPSYLDSPRGYTF. The CDR3 nucleotides are TGTGCCAGCTCACCAAGTTATCTGGACAGCCCAAGGGGCTACACCTTC.

This clonotype was picked up one time. The chain couples TRBV29-1 to TRBJ2-7; 7 bases agree with TRBD1. Germline assignment: CDR1 SQVTM and CDR2 ANQGSEA. Trimming cost V 7 bases and J 3 bases; bases outside gene matches: 9. The CDR3 is 13 residues long. The CDR3 DNA is TGCAGCGCCGACTCGGCAGGGGGCTACGAGCAGTACTTC. Its translation: CSADSAGGYEQYF.

The chain is built from TRBV4-1 and TRBJ2-1; 12 nucleotides match TRBD2. Per the germline V gene, CDR1 is MGHRA and CDR2 is YSYEKL. J gave up 8 bases and V 3 bases, and 14 bases lay outside the gene matches. The CDR3 extends over 18 amino acids. CDR3 sequence: CASSQIPLTSGSRDEQFF. The DNA of the CDR3 is TGCGCCAGCAGCCAGATCCCCCTGACTAGCGGGAGTAGGGATGAGCAGTTCTTC.

This chain uses TRBV6-2 or TRBV6-3 with TRBJ1-2; tentatively, D is TRBD1 (5 bases). The CDR3 is 16 residues long. V was pared by 2 bases and J by 4 bases, with 17 bases between. Germline V gives CDR1 MNHEY, CDR2 SVGEGT. The CDR3 protein is CASSYADGAKLYGYTF. CDR3 sequence (DNA): TGTGCCAGCAGTTACGCCGACGGGGCTAAACTCTATGGCTACACCTTC.

In this sample, this clonotype turned up many times. The V call is TRBV12-3 or TRBV12-4, the J call TRBJ2-7, with 9 bases lining up with TRBD1. The CDR3 spans 14 residues. J gave up 3 bases and V 7 bases, and 7 bases lay outside the gene matches. CDR3: CASTSPGQGYEQYF. The CDR3 nucleotides are TGTGCCAGCACCTCCCCGGGACAGGGCTACGAGCAGTACTTC.

This clonotype occurred many times. The genes are TRBV7-6 and TRBJ2-1, with 11 bases that match TRBD1. Germline CDR1 SGHVS, CDR2 FNYEAQ. Losses at the gene ends were 5 bases for V and 3 bases for J; bases not matched to a gene: 3. The CDR3 has 15 amino acids. The chain's CDR3 is CASSPGTGGYNEQFF. Written as DNA, the CDR3 is TGTGCCAGCAGCCCCGGGACAGGGGGCTACAATGAGCAGTTCTTC.

This chain connects TRBV6-1 to TRBJ2-2, with TRBD1 matching over 10 bases. The CDR3 is 16 amino acids. Germline-derived CDR1 and CDR2 are MNHNS and SASEGT. With 7 bases clipped from V and 7 bases from J, the junction kept 12 bases outside the gene matches. CDR3 nucleotide sequence: TGTGCCAGCACGGGGAGTGGGACAGGGGTTTTCGGGGAGCTGTTTTTT. Residues: CASTGSGTGVFGELFF.

This clonotype was detected ten times or more. The chain recombines TRBV29-1 with TRBJ2-3; D possibly corresponds to TRBD2 (5 bases). Germline CDR1 and CDR2: SQVTM and ANQGSEA. V shed 4 bases and J shed 0 bases, with 17 bases lying between them. The CDR3 spans 16 residues. This chain's CDR3 is CSVANILAASTDTQYF. CDR3 sequence (DNA): TGCAGCGTTGCTAACATTCTAGCTGCTAGCACAGATACGCAGTATTTT.

This clonotype appeared many times. The V gene is TRBV15, the J gene TRBJ1-2; unclear D gene. This CDR3 has 13 amino acids. Trimming pared 0 bases from V and 7 bases from J, leaving 9 bases between. Germline V gene lookup returns CDR1 LNHNV and CDR2 YYDKDF (reference sequence). The CDR3 DNA is TGTGCCACCAGCAGAGATGAGAGGTTTGGCTACACCTTC. The encoded protein is CATSRDERFGYTF.

This clonotype was picked up many times. V is TRBV20-1 and J is TRBJ1-4, with D tentatively TRBD1 (5 bases). Trimming stripped 5 bases from V and 4 bases from J, with 14 bases between. CDR3 length equals 14 residues. Germline values: CDR1 DFQATT, CDR2 SNEGSKA (reference sequence). This CDR3 reads CSAYQGVNNEKLFF. The CDR3 nucleotides read TGCAGTGCTTATCAGGGAGTTAATAATGAAAAACTGTTTTTT.

This clonotype was picked up many times. CDR3 in amino acids: CASSILLSSNQPQHF. DNA of the CDR3: TGTGCCAGTAGTATATTACTAAGTAGCAATCAGCCCCAGCATTTT. V gene TRBV19 combines with J gene TRBJ1-5; D call uncertain. Per germline, CDR1 LNHDA and CDR2 SQIVND (reference sequence). The CDR3 consists of 15 residues. Trimming left V 2 bases short and J 0 bases short, with 8 bases between.

The chain carries TRBV20-1 and TRBJ1-6; D unclear. Germline CDR1 and CDR2: DFQATT and SNEGSKA (reference sequence). This CDR3 contains 12 residues. Trimming left V 3 bases short and J 9 bases short, with 9 bases between. Here the CDR3 DNA reads TGCAGTGCTAGTAGCCAGTTTTCACCCCTCCACTTT. Translation: CSASSQFSPLHF.

About this clonotype: A single base separates this from a much larger clone, so it may be a read error. This CDR3 reads CASSQVHSLSYEQYF. Written as DNA, the CDR3 is TGCGCCAGCAGCCAAGTACATAGTCTTTCCTACGAGCAGTACTTC. The chain recombines TRBV4-1 with TRBJ2-7; D is uncertain. The CDR3 is made up of 15 amino acids. V lost 1 base to trimming and J lost 1 base, with 11 bases between them. The germline V gene has CDR1 MGHRA and CDR2 YSYEKL.